The clone carrying this TCR beta chain was counted many times. Its target is unknown. The entry originates in a study of CD8+CD57+ T cells in acquired aplastic anemia. Across the study: Average DNA yield from sorted CD4+ and CD8+ cells was around 3.2 ug.

Trimming cost V 6 bases and J 5 bases, with 16 bases left between them. CDR1 ENHRY and CDR2 SYGVKD come from the germline V gene. CDR3 size: 14 residues. Study conclusions and caveats: Shared by patients and controls, 25 to 30 CD8+ CDR3s were abundant in patients.

TCR beta VDJ and CDR3 were profiled, and genomic DNA was the template. TCRdb called the reads again in MiXCR, with one record for every CDR3 protein. The data show 200,000 to 250,000 distinct CDR3 sequences, about a third seen once. This sequence joins TRBV10-3 and TRBJ2-5; D possibly corresponds to TRBD2 (5 bases). Material: sorted CD4+, CD8+, or CD8+CD57+ T cells (not recorded which) from PBMCs. The source is a human donor in good health, serving as a control. The CDR3 DNA reads TGTGCCATCAGCCCACTAGGTGTGCGGGAGACCCAGTACTTC. Its protein product is CAISPLGVRETQYF.